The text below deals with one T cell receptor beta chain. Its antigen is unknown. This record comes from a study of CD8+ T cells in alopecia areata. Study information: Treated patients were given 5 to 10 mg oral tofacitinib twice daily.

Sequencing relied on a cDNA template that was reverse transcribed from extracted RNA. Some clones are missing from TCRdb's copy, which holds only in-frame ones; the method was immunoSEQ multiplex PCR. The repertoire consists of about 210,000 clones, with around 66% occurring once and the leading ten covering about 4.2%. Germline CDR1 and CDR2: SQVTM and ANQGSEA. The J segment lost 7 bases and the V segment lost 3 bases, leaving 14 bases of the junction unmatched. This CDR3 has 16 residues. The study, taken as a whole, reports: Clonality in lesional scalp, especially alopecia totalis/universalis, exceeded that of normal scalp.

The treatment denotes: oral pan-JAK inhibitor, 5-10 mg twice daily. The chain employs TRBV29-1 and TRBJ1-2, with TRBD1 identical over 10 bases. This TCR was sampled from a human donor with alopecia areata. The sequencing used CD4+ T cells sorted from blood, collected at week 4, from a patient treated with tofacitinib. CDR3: CSVEPAPGQGTPGYTF. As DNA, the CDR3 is TGCAGCGTTGAGCCTGCTCCGGGACAGGGGACTCCTGGCTACACCTTC.